This T cell receptor beta chain was obtained from a study of regulatory T cells in long-lasting Graves disease. Trimming cost V 3 bases and J 6 bases, with 17 bases left between them. This CDR3 region has 14 residues. Germline CDR1 reads SQVTM; CDR2 reads ANQGSEA. TCR beta libraries were built with iRepertoire HTBI primers and Arm-PCR of CDR3 regions. In the original analysis: Analysis of the samples identified about 62 TRBV and 15 or so TRBJ segments. TCRdb reprocessed the multiplex PCR reads via MiXCR and lists one record per CDR3 protein. V and J calls and clone size were set by TCRdb, not the authors. The sample records more than 300,000 distinct CDR3 sequences, roughly 12% being singletons. This clonotype was observed many times. As to time point: newly diagnosed GD, antithyroid drugs for less than 3 months. Extracted RNA from PBMCs served as the source of the TCR library. This same sample was also part of a study on T cells in Graves' hyperthyroidism and ophthalmopathy.

The starting material was peripheral blood mononuclear cells (PBMCs), obtained at new diagnosis, from a patient treated with antithyroid drugs. This chain uses TRBV29-1 with TRBJ1-2; the D is unclear. The source is a woman between 18 and 30 years old with Graves disease. The chain's CDR3 is CSVEAEGLMNGYTF. The CDR3 DNA reads as TGCAGCGTTGAGGCGGAGGGTTTAATGAATGGCTACACCTTC.